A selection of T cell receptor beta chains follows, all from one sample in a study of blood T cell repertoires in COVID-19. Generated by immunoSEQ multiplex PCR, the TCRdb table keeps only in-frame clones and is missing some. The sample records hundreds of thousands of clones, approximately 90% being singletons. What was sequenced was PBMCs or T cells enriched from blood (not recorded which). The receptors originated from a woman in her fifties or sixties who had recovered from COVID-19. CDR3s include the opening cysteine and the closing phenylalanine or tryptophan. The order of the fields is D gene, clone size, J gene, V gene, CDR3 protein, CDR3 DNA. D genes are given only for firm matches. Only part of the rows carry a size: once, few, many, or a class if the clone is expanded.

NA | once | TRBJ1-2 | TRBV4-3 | CASSQVAGSNYGYTF | TGCGCCAGCAGCCAGGTGGCTGGCTCTAACTATGGCTACACCTTC
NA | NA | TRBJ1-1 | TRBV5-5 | CASTLGTPGAYTEAFF | TGTGCCAGCACGCTCGGGACTCCCGGGGCGTACACTGAAGCTTTCTTT
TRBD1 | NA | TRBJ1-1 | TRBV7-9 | CASVVGQAGGEAFF | TGTGCCAGCGTCGTCGGACAGGCTGGGGGTGAAGCTTTCTTT
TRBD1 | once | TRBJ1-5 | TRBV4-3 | CASSQDRTGNGNQPQHF | TGCGCCAGCAGCCAAGACCGGACAGGGAATGGCAATCAGCCCCAGCATTTT
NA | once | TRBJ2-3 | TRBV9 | CASSSPGGIADTQYF | TGTGCCAGCAGCTCACCGGGTGGAATAGCAGATACGCAGTATTTT
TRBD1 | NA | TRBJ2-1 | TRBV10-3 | CAISGGKTGGVQNEQFF | TGTGCCATCAGTGGAGGAAAGACAGGGGGCGTCCAGAATGAGCAGTTCTTC
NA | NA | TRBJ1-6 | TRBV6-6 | CATSTGENSPLHF | TGTGCCACCTCGACAGGTGAAAATTCACCCCTCCACTTT
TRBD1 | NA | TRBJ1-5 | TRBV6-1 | CASSVWTGERNQPQHF | TGTGCCAGCAGTGTATGGACAGGTGAAAGGAATCAGCCCCAGCATTTT
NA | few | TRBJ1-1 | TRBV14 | CASSQQGNTEAFF | TGTGCCAGCAGCCAACAGGGGAACACTGAAGCTTTCTTT
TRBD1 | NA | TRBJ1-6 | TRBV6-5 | CASRKSGTGQTSLHF | TGTGCCAGCAGAAAATCCGGGACAGGGCAAACGTCCCTCCACTTT
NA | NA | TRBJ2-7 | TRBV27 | CASSFQGYEQYF | TGTGCCAGCAGTTTTCAGGGCTACGAGCAGTACTTC
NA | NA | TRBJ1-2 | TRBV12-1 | CASSFEDRVGDYGYTF | TGTGCCAGCAGCTTTGAGGACAGGGTAGGGGACTATGGCTACACCTTC
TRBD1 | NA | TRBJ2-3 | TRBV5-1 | CASSFGQGEADTQYF | TGCGCCAGCAGCTTCGGACAGGGTGAAGCAGATACGCAGTATTTT
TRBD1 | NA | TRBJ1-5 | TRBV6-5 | CASNTGGNQPQHF | TGTGCCAGCAATACAGGGGGCAATCAGCCCCAGCATTTT
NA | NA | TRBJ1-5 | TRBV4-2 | CASSHNTGFQPQHF | TGTGCCAGCAGCCATAATACAGGGTTTCAGCCCCAGCATTTT
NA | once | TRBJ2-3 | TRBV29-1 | CSVEDLRGYSSTDTQYF | TGCAGCGTTGAAGATCTCCGGGGGTACTCTAGCACAGATACGCAGTATTTT
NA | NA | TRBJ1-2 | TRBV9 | CASSAGSPLGYTF | TGTGCCAGCAGCGCCGGGTCTCCACTCGGCTACACCTTC
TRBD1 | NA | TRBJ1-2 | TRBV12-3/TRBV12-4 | CASSYGTGDGYTF | TGTGCCAGCAGCTACGGGACAGGGGATGGCTACACCTTC
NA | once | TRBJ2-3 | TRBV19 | CASTVAGVSTQYF | TGTGCCAGCACTGTGGCCGGGGTCAGTACGCAGTATTTT
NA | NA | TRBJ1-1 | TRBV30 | CAWTGGMNTEAFF | TGTGCCTGGACGGGGGGGATGAACACTGAAGCTTTCTTT
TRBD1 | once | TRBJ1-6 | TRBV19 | CASSNQGTGTSSYNSPLHF | TGTGCCAGTAGTAACCAGGGGACAGGAACGAGCTCCTATAATTCACCCCTCCACTTT
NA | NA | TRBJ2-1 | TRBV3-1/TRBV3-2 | CASSQVPGDLSSYNEQFF | TGTGCCAGCAGCCAAGTACCGGGGGACTTGAGCTCCTACAATGAGCAGTTCTTC
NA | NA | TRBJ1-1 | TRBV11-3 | CASSLGGASAFF | TGTGCCAGCAGCTTAGGAGGCGCCTCGGCTTTCTTT
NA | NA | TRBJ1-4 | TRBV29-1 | CSAREGREKLFF | TGCAGCGCGCGGGAGGGGAGGGAAAAACTGTTTTTT
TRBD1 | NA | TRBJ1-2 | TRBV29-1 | CSVGGGQVAYGYTF | TGCAGCGTTGGAGGCGGACAGGTCGCCTATGGCTACACCTTC
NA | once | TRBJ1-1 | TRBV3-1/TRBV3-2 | CASSQEMGGTEAFF | TGTGCCAGCAGCCAAGAGATGGGAGGCACTGAAGCTTTCTTT
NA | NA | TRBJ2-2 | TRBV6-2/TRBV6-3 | CASRPTGSKNTGELFF | TGTGCCAGCAGGCCTACCGGGTCCAAAAACACCGGGGAGCTGTTTTTT
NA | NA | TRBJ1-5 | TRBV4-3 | CASSQELGGGAFIDNQPQHF | TGCGCCAGCAGCCAAGAACTAGGGGGTGGGGCTTTCATCGACAATCAGCCCCAGCATTTT
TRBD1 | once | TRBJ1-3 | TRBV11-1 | CASSRDSSSGNTIYF | TGTGCCAGCAGCAGGGACAGTAGCTCTGGAAACACCATATATTTT
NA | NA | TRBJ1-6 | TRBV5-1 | CASSLDRSPLHF | TGCGCCAGCAGCTTGGATCGTTCACCCCTCCACTTT
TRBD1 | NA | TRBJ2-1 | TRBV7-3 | CASREKQGAGNEQFF | TGTGCCAGCAGGGAAAAGCAGGGGGCTGGGAATGAGCAGTTCTTC
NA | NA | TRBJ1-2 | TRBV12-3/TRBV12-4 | CASRFEYSEGYTF | TGTGCCAGCCGTTTTGAGTACTCGGAGGGCTACACCTTC
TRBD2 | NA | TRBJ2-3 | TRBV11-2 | CASSLGASGPTDTQYF | TGTGCCAGCAGCTTAGGGGCTAGCGGACCCACAGATACGCAGTATTTT
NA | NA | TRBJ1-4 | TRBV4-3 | CASRPTGFGRNEKLFF | TGCGCCAGCAGACCTACAGGATTCGGCCGTAATGAAAAACTGTTTTTT
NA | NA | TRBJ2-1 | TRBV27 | CASSGRGGGSHNEQFF | TGTGCCAGCAGTGGTCGTGGGGGAGGCAGCCACAATGAGCAGTTCTTC
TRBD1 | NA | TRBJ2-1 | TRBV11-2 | CASSRTRGLSPEQFF | TGTGCCAGCAGCCGCACCAGGGGGCTTAGTCCCGAGCAGTTCTTC
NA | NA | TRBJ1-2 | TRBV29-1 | CSVVREYGGYTF | TGCAGCGTTGTTCGGGAGTATGGTGGCTACACCTTC
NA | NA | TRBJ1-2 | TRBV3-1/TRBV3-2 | CASSQEGGFYGYTF | TGTGCCAGCAGCCAAGAGGGAGGGTTTTATGGCTACACCTTC
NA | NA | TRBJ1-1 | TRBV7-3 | CASSSGVTVNTEAFF | TGTGCCAGCAGTTCCGGGGTGACGGTGAACACTGAAGCTTTCTTT
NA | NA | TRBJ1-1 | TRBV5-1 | CASRRAQMNTEAFF | TGCGCCAGCCGCAGGGCCCAAATGAACACTGAAGCTTTCTTT
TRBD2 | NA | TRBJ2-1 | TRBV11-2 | CASSSGLAGNEQFF | TGTGCCAGCAGCTCGGGACTAGCGGGTAATGAGCAGTTCTTC
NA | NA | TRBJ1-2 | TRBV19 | CASSISDSGYGYTF | TGTGCCAGTAGTATATCCGACAGTGGCTATGGCTACACCTTC
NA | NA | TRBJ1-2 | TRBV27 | CASRTRSYGYTF | TGTGCCAGCAGAACTCGGAGCTATGGCTACACCTTC
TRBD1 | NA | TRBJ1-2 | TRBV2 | CASSEERGRGGYTF | TGTGCCAGCAGTGAAGAAAGGGGGCGGGGTGGCTACACCTTC
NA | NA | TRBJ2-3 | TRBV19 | CASSIGAGSTDTQYF | TGTGCCAGTAGTATAGGGGCAGGTAGCACAGATACGCAGTATTTT
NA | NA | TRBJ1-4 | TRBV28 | CAGNREELFF | TGTGCCGGGAACCGGGAAGAACTGTTTTTT
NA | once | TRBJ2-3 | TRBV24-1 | CATSDSERGTDTQYF | TGTGCCACCAGTGATTCAGAGCGTGGGACAGATACGCAGTATTTT
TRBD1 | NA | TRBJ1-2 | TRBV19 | CASSTRQGGGYTF | TGTGCCAGTAGTACAAGACAGGGGGGTGGCTACACCTTC
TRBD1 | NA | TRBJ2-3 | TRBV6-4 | CASSNTGGSTDTQYF | TGTGCCAGCAGCAACACAGGGGGCAGCACAGATACGCAGTATTTT
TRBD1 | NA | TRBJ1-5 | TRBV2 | CASRSRTGTQPQHF | TGTGCCAGTCGTAGCAGGACAGGGACTCAGCCCCAGCATTTT
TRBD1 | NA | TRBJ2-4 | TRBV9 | CASSVTGTAKNIQYF | TGTGCCAGCAGCGTGACAGGGACGGCCAAAAACATTCAGTACTTC
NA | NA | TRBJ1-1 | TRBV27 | CASSLRGSTEAFF | TGTGCCAGCAGTCTGCGGGGTTCCACTGAAGCTTTCTTT
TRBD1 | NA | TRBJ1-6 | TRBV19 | CASKGQGNSPLHF | TGTGCCAGTAAAGGACAGGGTAATTCACCCCTCCACTTT
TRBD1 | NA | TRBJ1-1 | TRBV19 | CASSWTGRGADTEAFF | TGTGCCAGTAGTTGGACAGGGCGGGGTGCGGACACTGAAGCTTTCTTT
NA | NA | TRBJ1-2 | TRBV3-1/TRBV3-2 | CASSLGGGPHDYGYTF | TGTGCCAGCAGCCTTGGGGGAGGGCCCCACGACTATGGCTACACCTTC